A selection of T cell receptor beta chains follows, all from one sample in a study of T cells in Graves' hyperthyroidism and ophthalmopathy. TCRdb re-called the multiplex PCR reads through MiXCR, storing one row per CDR3 protein. Here the sample spans approximately 400,000 distinct CDR3 sequences, 15% to 19% being singletons. The source material was blood. The receptors originated from a woman aged 18-29 years with Graves' hyperthyroidism. Both conserved end residues are part of each CDR3. The order of the fields is V gene, D gene, J gene, clone size, CDR3 DNA, CDR3 protein. The D gene is left open where the match is weak. Part of the rows lack a size; the others show once, few, many or a class for expanded clones.

TRBV13,NA,TRBJ2-1,NA,TGTGCCAGCAGCGTGGTGTTGTCCTACAATGAGCAGTTCTTC,CASSVVLSYNEQFF
TRBV27,NA,TRBJ1-2,many,TGTGCCAGCAGTTTCTCCACCGCACAAAGGTTTGGCTACACCTTC,CASSFSTAQRFGYTF
TRBV6-5,NA,TRBJ1-4,many,TGTGCCAGCAGTTACCCCCCGGGGGGAACAGATGAAAAACTGTTTTTT,CASSYPPGGTDEKLFF
TRBV15,TRBD1,TRBJ2-2,few,TGTGCCACCAGCAGAGAAGGGACAGGGAACGGGGAGCTGTTTTTT,CATSREGTGNGELFF
TRBV20-1,NA,TRBJ2-1,many,TGCAGTGCTAGTCTCTCCTCGGGGCCGAATGAGCAGTTCTTC,CSASLSSGPNEQFF
TRBV7-9,TRBD1,TRBJ2-7,few,TGTGCCAGCAGCTTAGGCGGGGACAGGGGTAGGCACGAGCAGTACTTC,CASSLGGDRGRHEQYF
TRBV18,TRBD1,TRBJ2-4,NA,TGTGCCAGCTCATGGACAGGTACAATAGCCAAAAACATTCAGTACTTC,CASSWTGTIAKNIQYF
TRBV7-3,TRBD2,TRBJ2-1,NA,TGTGCCAGCAGCTTTTTGCGGGGGACGCGCAATGAGCAGTTCTTC,CASSFLRGTRNEQFF
TRBV20-1,NA,TRBJ1-6,many,TGCAGTGCTAGAAGGCTGAGGGGGAATTCACCCCTCCACTTT,CSARRLRGNSPLHF
TRBV6-1,TRBD1,TRBJ2-7,many,TGTGCCAGCACCGGGGACAGGGTCTCGTACGAGCAGTACTTC,CASTGDRVSYEQYF
TRBV28,NA,TRBJ2-3,NA,TGTGCCAGCAGTTCCGGAGGTGGGGGGCCCTATCCCACAGATACGCAGTATTTT,CASSSGGGGPYPTDTQYF
TRBV7-6,TRBD2,TRBJ2-3,many,TGTGCCAGCAGCTTAAATCTAGCGGGAGGCACAGATACGCAGTATTTT,CASSLNLAGGTDTQYF
TRBV7-2,TRBD2,TRBJ2-7,many,TGTGCCAGCAGCTTAGGACTAGCGGGAAGGGGCGAGCAGTACTTC,CASSLGLAGRGEQYF
TRBV3-1,NA,TRBJ2-1,many,TGTGCCAGCAGCCAAGTGAACGGCAATGAGCAGTTCTTC,CASSQVNGNEQFF
TRBV6-1,TRBD1,TRBJ2-1,many,TGTGCCAGCAGTACGGACAGGGAAAATGAGCAGTTCTTC,CASSTDRENEQFF
TRBV6-1,TRBD2,TRBJ2-7,many,TGTGCCAGCAGTGTAGCGGGGACCGGCTACGAGCAGTACTTC,CASSVAGTGYEQYF
TRBV5-1,NA,TRBJ2-7,many,TGCGCCAGCAGCTCCCCCCACGAGCAGTACTTC,CASSSPHEQYF
TRBV9,TRBD2,TRBJ2-1,many,TGTGCCAGCAGCCCGGGGACTAGCGGGGGGACCTACAATGAGCAGTTCTTC,CASSPGTSGGTYNEQFF
TRBV11-2,TRBD1,TRBJ1-4,many,TGTGCCAGCAGGGTACAGGGGGCTGATGAAAAACTGTTTTTT,CASRVQGADEKLFF
TRBV2,NA,TRBJ1-1,many,TGTGCCACCACTGAGGGGAGGGGGACTGAAGCTTTCTTT,CATTEGRGTEAFF
TRBV2,NA,TRBJ2-5,many,TGTGCCAGCAGGCAAGCGGGCGAACAAGAGACCCAGTACTTC,CASRQAGEQETQYF
TRBV19,TRBD1,TRBJ1-4,many,TGTGCCAGTAGCCAGCTCCAGGGGGAACTGTTTTTT,CASSQLQGELFF
TRBV24-1,NA,TRBJ2-1,many,TGTGCCACCAGTGATCCAACTAGTTTCTACAATGAGCAGTTCTTC,CATSDPTSFYNEQFF
TRBV4-1,NA,TRBJ1-6,NA,TGCGCCAGCAGCCAAGAGGGATACGGTTCACCCCTCCACTTT,CASSQEGYGSPLHF
TRBV12-3/TRBV12-4,TRBD1,TRBJ1-4,few,TGTGCCAGCAGCGATCAGGACAGGGGGGATAATGAAAAACTGGTTTTT,CASSDQDRGDNEKLVF
TRBV2,NA,TRBJ1-5,many,TGTGCCAGCTGTGGACGCCTCAATCAGCCCCAGCATTTT,CASCGRLNQPQHF
TRBV5-1,TRBD2,TRBJ2-7,NA,TGCGCCAGCAGCGCTTGGATCGGGAGGTCCTCCTACGAGCAGTACTTC,CASSAWIGRSSYEQYF
TRBV28,TRBD1,TRBJ1-2,few,TGTGCCAGCAGTTCGACAGGGGGTAACTATGGCTACACCTTC,CASSSTGGNYGYTF
TRBV11-2,TRBD2,TRBJ2-1,many,TGTGCCAGCAGCTTAGGGTCCAGCGGGGGGGCGTACAATGAGCAGTTCTTC,CASSLGSSGGAYNEQFF
TRBV18,NA,TRBJ1-1,NA,TGTGCCAGCTCACCACTTACTTCTCTACAGGAGGTAAGCACTGAAGCTTTCTTT,CASSPLTSLQEVSTEAFF
TRBV7-8,TRBD2,TRBJ2-5,many,TGTGCCAGCAGATCCTCCGGGACTAGCGGGGGGCAAGAGACCCAGTACTTC,CASRSSGTSGGQETQYF
TRBV4-1,NA,TRBJ1-1,few,TGCGCCAGCAGAAGGGACGGGCGGTGGAACACTGAAGCTTTCTTT,CASRRDGRWNTEAFF
TRBV2,TRBD1,TRBJ2-5,many,TGTGCCAGCAGTGAGAAGGGGGCTGAGAAGACCCAGTACTTC,CASSEKGAEKTQYF
TRBV27,NA,TRBJ2-3,many,TGTGCCAGCAGTTTAACAGCCCCTAGTGGAGATACGCAGTATTTT,CASSLTAPSGDTQYF
TRBV2,TRBD2,TRBJ2-5,many,TGTGCCAGCAGTGAAGACCTAGCGGGGGTCTCCCAAGAGACCCAGTACTTC,CASSEDLAGVSQETQYF
TRBV7-9,TRBD2,TRBJ2-5,NA,TGTGCCAGCAGCTTAGGGGGTCTAGCGGGACCCCGGGGAGAGACCCAGTACTTC,CASSLGGLAGPRGETQYF
TRBV28,TRBD2,TRBJ2-1,few,TGTGCCAGCTCTAGGGGAGCGGGGGTTCACAATGAGCAGTTCTTC,CASSRGAGVHNEQFF
TRBV12-3/TRBV12-4,NA,TRBJ2-7,many,TGTGCCAGCAGTCCAACGGGACAGGGACTAGCCTACGAGCAGTACTTC,CASSPTGQGLAYEQYF
TRBV11-1,TRBD1,TRBJ2-3,NA,TGTGCCAGCAGCTTAGTTGTTTCACAGGGGAACGCAGATACGCAGTATTTT,CASSLVVSQGNADTQYF
TRBV7-8,NA,TRBJ2-1,many,TGTGCCAGCAGCCGGGACGGAAGCTCCTACAATGAGCAGTTCTTC,CASSRDGSSYNEQFF
TRBV19,TRBD1,TRBJ2-1,many,TGTGCCAGTAGTGGGCTAGGACAGGGGAGTAATGAGCAGTTCTTC,CASSGLGQGSNEQFF
TRBV2,TRBD2,TRBJ2-1,many,TGTGCCAGCAGTGCAAGCGGGGGGCACTCCTACAATGAGCAGTTCTTC,CASSASGGHSYNEQFF
TRBV6-1,NA,TRBJ1-2,many,TGTGCCAGCAGATTACTATCACAGGATGGCTACACCTTC,CASRLLSQDGYTF
TRBV19,TRBD2,TRBJ2-5,NA,TGTGCCAGTAGTGCCACCGGGGAGGGAGGGACCCAGTACTTC,CASSATGEGGTQYF
TRBV5-1,TRBD2,TRBJ2-3,NA,TGCGCCAGCAGCTTGCCGGGAGGGCCGTCAGATACGCAGTATTTT,CASSLPGGPSDTQYF
TRBV12-3/TRBV12-4,TRBD1,TRBJ1-6,many,TGTGCCAGCAGGCCCTCCTACAGGGGGCGAGGTTCACCCCTCCACTTT,CASRPSYRGRGSPLHF
TRBV20-1,TRBD1,TRBJ1-2,few,TGCAGTGCTGCGGACAGGGACAGTGGCTACACCTTC,CSAADRDSGYTF
TRBV6-5,TRBD2,TRBJ2-1,few,TGTGCCAGCAGTTACTTGACTAGCGACCCATACAGCGAGCAGTTCTTC,CASSYLTSDPYSEQFF
TRBV4-1,NA,TRBJ1-6,few,TGCGCCAGCAGCCGCCTAGTAGGGGGGATCATTCTGTCACCCCTCCACTTT,CASSRLVGGIILSPLHF
TRBV12-3/TRBV12-4,TRBD1,TRBJ1-2,NA,TGTGCCAGCAATTTAAACAGGGGTAACTATGGCTACACCTTC,CASNLNRGNYGYTF
TRBV28,NA,TRBJ2-7,NA,TGTGCCAGCACCCCGACATGGCTTTCCTACGAGCAGTACTTC,CASTPTWLSYEQYF
TRBV20-1,NA,TRBJ1-5,many,TGCAGTGCTAGAGATCTAGGTTTGGTGAATCAGCCCCAGCATTTT,CSARDLGLVNQPQHF
TRBV20-1,NA,TRBJ1-2,many,TGCAGTTCACATACCCGGTTCGAGGACGGCTACACCTTC,CSSHTRFEDGYTF
TRBV19,NA,TRBJ1-1,many,TGTGCCAGTAGTAGGGTGGCAGGGACGAACACTGAAGCTTTCTTT,CASSRVAGTNTEAFF